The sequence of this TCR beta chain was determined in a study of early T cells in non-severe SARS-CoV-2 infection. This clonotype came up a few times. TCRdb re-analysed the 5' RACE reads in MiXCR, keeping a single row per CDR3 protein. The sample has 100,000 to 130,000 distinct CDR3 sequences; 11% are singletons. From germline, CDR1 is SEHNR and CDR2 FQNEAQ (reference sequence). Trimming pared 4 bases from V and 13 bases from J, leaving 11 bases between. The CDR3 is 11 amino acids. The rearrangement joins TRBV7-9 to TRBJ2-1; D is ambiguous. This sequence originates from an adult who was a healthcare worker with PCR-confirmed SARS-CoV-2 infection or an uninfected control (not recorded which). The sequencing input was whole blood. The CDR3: CASSYMSGQFF. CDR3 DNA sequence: TGTGCCAGCAGCTACATGTCCGGACAGTTCTTC.